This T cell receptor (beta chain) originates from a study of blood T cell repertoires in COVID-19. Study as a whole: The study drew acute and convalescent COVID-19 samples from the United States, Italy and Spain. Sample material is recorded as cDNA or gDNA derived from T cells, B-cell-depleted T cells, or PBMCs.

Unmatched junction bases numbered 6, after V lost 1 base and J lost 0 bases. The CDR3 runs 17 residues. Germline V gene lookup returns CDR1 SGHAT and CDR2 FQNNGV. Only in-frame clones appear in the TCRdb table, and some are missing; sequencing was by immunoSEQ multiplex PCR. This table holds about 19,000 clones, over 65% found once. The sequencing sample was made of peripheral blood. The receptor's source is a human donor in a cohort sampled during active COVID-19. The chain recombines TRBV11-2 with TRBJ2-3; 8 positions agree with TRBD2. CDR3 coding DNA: TGTGCCAGCAGCTTAGTAACTAGCGGAACTAGCACAGATACGCAGTATTTT. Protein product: CASSLVTSGTSTDTQYF.